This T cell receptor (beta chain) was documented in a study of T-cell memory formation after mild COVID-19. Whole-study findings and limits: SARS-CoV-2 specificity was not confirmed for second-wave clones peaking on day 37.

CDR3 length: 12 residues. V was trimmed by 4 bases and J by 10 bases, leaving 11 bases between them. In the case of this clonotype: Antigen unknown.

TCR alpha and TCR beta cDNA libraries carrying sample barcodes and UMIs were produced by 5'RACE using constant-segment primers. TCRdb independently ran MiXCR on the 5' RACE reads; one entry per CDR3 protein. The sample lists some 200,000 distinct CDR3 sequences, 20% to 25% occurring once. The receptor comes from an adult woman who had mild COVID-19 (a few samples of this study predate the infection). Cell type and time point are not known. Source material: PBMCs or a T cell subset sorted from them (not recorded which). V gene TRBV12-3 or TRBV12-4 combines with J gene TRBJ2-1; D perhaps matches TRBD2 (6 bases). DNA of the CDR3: TGTGCCAGCAGTTGGGGGGAAATAGAGCAGTTCTTC. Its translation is CASSWGEIEQFF.